Detailed here is one TCR beta chain. Antigen unknown. Per the germline V gene, CDR1 is SGHRS and CDR2 is YFSETQ. The CDR3 has 14 residues. This PCR relied on a set of 60 Vbeta primers and 13 Jbeta primers. This table comes from immunoSEQ multiplex PCR, and its TCRdb copy is limited to in-frame clones, with some not included. The repertoire table contains some 41,000 clones. This entry belongs to a study of cytomegalovirus exposure and HLA in healthy donors. At the level of the study: An earlier analysis found fewer than 120 million unique TCR beta sequences from about 190 million T cells.

Study-level results: Several top significant clusters appeared, in a later analysis, to be linked to common viral pathogens. Some V segments (TRBV6-2 and TRBV6-3 among them) were excluded as indistinguishable.

The chain links TRBV5-1 to TRBJ2-5, with D perhaps TRBD1 (5 bases). With the DNA end fitting TRBJ2-7 better, the J assignment may be wrong. The TCR sequence derives from a male donor in good health and CMV-seronegative. Sequenced material: PBMCs. In nucleotides, the CDR3 is TGCGCCAGCAGCTTGGGGACAAATTCCCTCGAGCAGTACTTC. Protein sequence: CASSLGTNSLEQYF.